Each of the 12 T cell receptor beta chains below was sequenced from the same sample in a study of blood T cell repertoires in COVID-19. Assay used: immunoSEQ multiplex PCR; TCRdb lists only in-frame clones, some missing. The table lists 200,000 to 250,000 clones, around 87% of them singletons. The sequenced sample consisted of peripheral blood. These receptors were collected from a woman between 25 and 40 years old who had recovered from COVID-19.

The J gene is TRBJ1-6, the V gene TRBV5-5; TRBD1 is a possible D gene (5 bases). The CDR3 runs to 17 residues. Germline V gene sequence: CDR1 SGHKS, CDR2 YYEKEE (reference sequence). V shed 0 bases and J shed 0 bases, with 10 bases lying between them. Here the CDR3 reads CASSLETGSSYNSPLHF. DNA for the CDR3: TGTGCCAGCAGCTTGGAAACAGGAAGCTCCTATAATTCACCCCTCCACTTT. Drawing the rest from reference TRBV5-5 and TRBJ1-6, the complete variable domain is DAGVTQSPTHLIKTRGQQVTLRCSPISGHKSVSWYQQVLGQGPQFIFQYYEKEERGRGNFPDRFSARQFPNYSSELNVNALLLGDSALYLCASSLETGSSYNSPLHFGNGTRLTVT.

The J gene is TRBJ2-3, the V gene TRBV6-2 or TRBV6-3, with TRBD2 matching 11 bases. Trimming removed 3 bases from V and 5 bases from J; junction bases left unmatched: 7. The CDR3 totals 16 residues. Germline-derived CDR1 and CDR2 are MNHEY and SVGEGT. The DNA for the CDR3 is TGTGCCAGCAGTTATCTTAGCGGGGGGGCCGAAGATACGCAGTATTTT. It encodes CASSYLSGGAEDTQYF.

The V call is TRBV18, the J call TRBJ2-2; 8 bases agree with TRBD2. The junction had 7 bases not matched to a gene; V was cut back by 5 bases and J by 2 bases. Per the germline V gene, CDR1 is KGHSH and CDR2 is LQKENI. The CDR3 loop spans 16 amino acids. In nucleotides, the CDR3 is TGTGCCAGCTCATCGGCGCTAGCGGGCAACACCGGGGAGCTGTTTTTT. This gives the protein CASSSALAGNTGELFF.

The V gene is TRBV7-7, the J gene TRBJ2-5; 7 nucleotides agree with TRBD2. The germline CDR1 and CDR2 sequences are SSHAT and FNYEAQ (reference sequence). CDR3 size: 14 residues. The trim removed 1 base at V and 4 bases at J, leaving 3 bases unmatched. The CDR3 region has the DNA TGTGCCAGCAGCTTAGACGGGGGGTTAGAGACCCAGTACTTC. It yields the protein CASSLDGGLETQYF.

This clone came up once. V usage is TRBV4-1 and J usage is TRBJ1-2; weak D call: TRBD1 (5 bases). The CDR3 has 17 residues. The V gene's germline CDR1 is MGHRA and CDR2 YSYEKL. Deletions cut 4 bases from V and 1 base from J, with 19 bases between. This CDR3 is CASSPEVGAVVNYGYTF. The CDR3 DNA follows: TGCGCCAGCAGCCCCGAGGTAGGGGCGGTAGTTAACTATGGCTACACCTTC.

In this sample, this clone turned up once. This chain links TRBV11-2 with TRBJ1-2, with D uncertain. There are 14 residues in the CDR3. Germline CDR1 and CDR2: SGHAT and FQNNGV. Trimming stripped 1 base from V and 5 bases from J, with 11 bases between. The CDR3 DNA is TGTGCCAGCAGCTTAGTTGGCGGTCTATATGGCTACACCTTC. Translated, it gives CASSLVGGLYGYTF.

J is TRBJ1-2 and V is TRBV27; perhaps TRBD1 as D (5 bases). The CDR3 consists of 12 residues. Germline assignment: CDR1 MNHEY and CDR2 SMNVEV (reference sequence). Trimming removed 6 bases at V and 5 bases at J, with 10 bases between. CDR3 DNA: TGTGCCAGCAGAACAGGCGAGTATGGCTACACCTTC. Encoded protein: CASRTGEYGYTF.

V usage is TRBV5-1 and J usage is TRBJ2-2, with 8 positions matching TRBD2. This CDR3 region has 15 residues. The V and J ends lost 4 bases and 3 bases, in that order; junction bases with no gene match: 5. Germline-derived CDR1 and CDR2 are SGHRS and YFSETQ. The CDR3 DNA follows: TGCGCCAGCAGCGTCGGGGGGGCCGACACCGGGGAGCTGTTTTTT. This translates into CASSVGGADTGELFF.

This chain uses TRBV29-1 with TRBJ1-3; tentative D call: TRBD1 (5 bases). From germline, CDR1 is SQVTM and CDR2 ANQGSEA. The CDR3 runs to 13 residues. V gave up 5 bases and J gave up 5 bases, with 13 bases separating them. The CDR3 protein is CSVSGGTRNTIYF. The CDR3 coding sequence is TGCAGCGTTTCCGGGGGGACGCGAAACACCATATATTTT.

V usage is TRBV6-5 and J usage is TRBJ1-5; a possible D gene is TRBD1 (5 bases). Germline lookup yields CDR1 MNHEY and CDR2 SVGAGI. The length of the CDR3 is 16 residues. The V end was cut by 3 bases, the J end by 5 bases, with 17 bases between. As DNA, the CDR3 is TGTGCCAGCAGTTATCAGGGTGCCGTCGGTGATCAGCCCCAGCATTTT. Encoded protein: CASSYQGAVGDQPQHF.

This clone was observed once. V usage is TRBV29-1 and J usage is TRBJ1-2; D gene unclear. This CDR3 is built from 11 residues. V was clipped by 7 bases and J by 4 bases, with 10 bases between them. Per germline, CDR1 SQVTM and CDR2 ANQGSEA. The CDR3 loop is CSGEALYGYTF. The CDR3 DNA sequence: TGCAGCGGGGAGGCCCTCTATGGCTACACCTTC.

The rearrangement uses TRBV27 and TRBJ1-5; D call uncertain. Germline V gene lookup returns CDR1 MNHEY and CDR2 SMNVEV (reference sequence). The CDR3 length is 14 residues. The V and J ends lost 6 bases and 2 bases respectively, with 11 bases between them. Here the CDR3 reads CASRHRLGNQPQHF. DNA of the CDR3: TGTGCCAGCAGACACCGACTGGGCAATCAGCCCCAGCATTTT.